The clone carrying this T cell receptor beta chain was counted only a few times. These data originate in a study of T-cell reconstitution after alpha-beta-depleted transplantation in children. Unique molecular identifiers were incorporated when the TCRbeta library was constructed. TCRdb recomputed calls from the PCR reads with MiXCR, one row per CDR3 protein. The sample lists hundreds of thousands of distinct CDR3 sequences, around a sixth occurring once. The germline V and J ends were trimmed by 5 bases and 1 base, with 15 bases remaining between them. The CDR3 loop spans 16 amino acids. The V gene is TRBV12-3 or TRBV12-4, the J gene TRBJ1-5; D is uncertain. This sequence was found in a human donor who donated a stem cell graft to a child with acute myeloid leukemia. The sample here was PBMCs from the stem cell graft donor, taken from the stem cell graft. CDR3: CASSPWKGRSNQPQHF. CDR3 DNA sequence: TGTGCCAGCAGTCCCTGGAAGGGAAGGAGCAATCAGCCCCAGCATTTT.